This TCR beta chain was profiled in a study of blood T cell repertoires in COVID-19 (dated by TCRdb to the early 2020s). Some background on the complete study: Collaborator samples came from the United States, Italy and Spain and covered acute and convalescent phases of COVID-19. HLA class I and class II types, where available, came from metadata supplied by the sample provider rather than from assay-based typing. The dataset comprised deeply sampled blood TCRbeta repertoires from subjects exposed to, actively infected with, or recovered from COVID-19. Sample metadata almost always included a de-identified subject ID, COVID-19 status, age in years and sex. The repertoires were released in a freely available public database meant as a resource for research on the immune response to SARS-CoV-2. The prospective study material was composed of cDNA or gDNA derived from T cells, B-cell-depleted T cells, or PBMCs. The samples were drawn from the first 160 participants of the ongoing ImmuneRACE study and from 950 to 1,500 subjects provided by 6 global collaborators.

Participants in the prospective study were aged about 18 to 100 years, lived in about two dozen United States geographic areas, and enrolled through a virtual design. Cohort assignment in the prospective study relied on participant-reported clinical history from a screening survey and a study questionnaire. For ImmuneRACE Cohort 3, a participant was defined as recovered based on two consecutive negative NP/OP PCR tests, clearance by a healthcare professional, or resolution of symptoms. In the prospective study, mobile phlebotomists collected whole blood, serum and a nasopharyngeal or oropharyngeal swab from each participant. Prospective study participants could optionally give additional blood draws and questionnaires over an approximately two-month period. Before DNA extraction, prospective study blood samples were shipped either frozen or at room temperature. This clone was counted a few times. Its antigen is currently not known. Qualities for individual bases were not recorded, and no much larger clone is one base off.

The CDR3 runs 15 residues from the cysteine to the phenylalanine. CDR3 DNA only is kept here, 45 bases in frame from base 1. The germline V gene (reference sequence) specifies LNHDA as CDR1 and SQIVND as CDR2. V lost 10 bases and J lost 0 bases, and the count of bases not matched to a germline gene is 10. What the work shows at the level of the full study, not this receptor alone: The quantity of clinical and demographic metadata differed by source and by participant and was supplied without curation.

TCRbeta CDR3 regions were amplified from genomic DNA by means of the immunoSEQ Assay, a bias-controlled multiplex PCR. As for how the authors treated the data: The number of nucleated cells in each sample was estimated by amplification of reference gene primers within the assay. Sequence reads were collapsed and filtered to measure the absolute abundance of every unique TCRbeta CDR3 rearrangement. Productive Simpson clonality was computed per sample as the square root of Simpson's diversity index over productive rearrangements. TCRdb mirrors the immuneACCESS table, restricted to in-frame sequences. Some clones are absent from its copies; in checked studies, under half trace to an unresolved V gene, and the reason for the others is unknown. The V and J calls and the clone size are those of that table, but D and trimming were determined from the DNA. In this sample the table shows some 350,000 clones, 75% to 90% of which occur a single time. The top ten clonotypes cover 1% of the sample.

The receptor was isolated from a man younger than 30 who had recovered from COVID-19. Specimen: PBMCs or T cells enriched from blood (not recorded which). Recombination joined TRBV19 with TRBJ2-3, and TRBD2 aligns with 7 junction nucleotides. The CDR3 protein is CATRGSPPSTDTQYF. The nucleotide sequence is TGTGCCACCCGCGGGAGCCCTCCTAGCACAGATACGCAGTATTTT. The CDR3 plus the reference TRBV19 and TRBJ2-3 genes for the other parts give the full variable domain: DGGITQSPKYLFRKEGQNVTLSCEQNLNHDAMYWYRQDPGQGLRLIYYSQIVNDFQKGDIAEGYSVSREKKESFPLTVTSAQKNPTAFYLCATRGSPPSTDTQYFGPGTRLTVL.